Below are 2 T cell receptor beta chains sequenced from a single sample in a study of blood T cell repertoires in COVID-19. Clones were read by immunoSEQ multiplex PCR, and TCRdb kept only the in-frame ones, dropping some. The sample shows 260,000 or so clones, 80% to 90% of them seen only once. Sequenced input: PBMCs or T cells enriched from blood (not recorded which). All receptors derive from a woman in her 30s with acute COVID-19.

This clone appeared a single time. The chain links TRBV7-6 to TRBJ1-5; D is ambiguous. From germline, CDR1 is SGHVS and CDR2 FNYEAQ. Trimming left V 0 bases short and J 0 bases short, with 9 bases between. CDR3 size: 16 residues. The CDR3 is CASSLAPHGSNQPQHF. In DNA, the CDR3 is TGTGCCAGCAGCTTAGCACCTCACGGTAGCAATCAGCCCCAGCATTTT.

The rearrangement uses TRBV7-2 and TRBJ2-3, with no clear D. CDR3 length: 15 amino acids. V lost 0 bases and J lost 2, with 9 bases in between. Germline V gene sequence: CDR1 SGHTA, CDR2 FQGNSA. CDR3 nucleotides: TGTGCCAGCAGCTTAGCGGGCCTTCACACAGATACGCAGTATTTT. Translation: CASSLAGLHTDTQYF.